Here is one T cell receptor beta chain with its context. What it recognizes is unknown. In preparing the TRB cDNA libraries, 5' RACE with UMI labels was used. TCRdb re-called the 5' RACE reads and shows each CDR3 protein once, DNA omitted. The listing records about 62,000 distinct CDR3 sequences. This CDR3 has 14 amino acids. The germline V gene encodes CDR1 MDHEN and CDR2 SYDVKM. Each CD8+ T cell subset was flow-sorted in triplicate. Every sort contained 300,000 cells. The sample belongs to a study of CXCR3-negative and CXCR3-positive naive CD8 T cells. Study-level points and caveats: Hydrophobicity was higher for TRB CDR3s found in CXCR3-positive naive cells than in CXCR3-negative naive cells.

The V gene is TRBV28, the J gene TRBJ2-7; the TCRdb call, TRBD1, lacks DNA for checking. What was sequenced was naive CXCR3- CD8+ T cells from blood. Sample subset: CD45RO-CCR7+CD27+CD95- naive CD8+ T cells lacking CXCR3 (TNR3-). The clonotype was recovered from a human donor in good health. Some clones in this sample may be carry-over from other donors' samples. The CDR3 loop is CASASNSGSYEQYF.